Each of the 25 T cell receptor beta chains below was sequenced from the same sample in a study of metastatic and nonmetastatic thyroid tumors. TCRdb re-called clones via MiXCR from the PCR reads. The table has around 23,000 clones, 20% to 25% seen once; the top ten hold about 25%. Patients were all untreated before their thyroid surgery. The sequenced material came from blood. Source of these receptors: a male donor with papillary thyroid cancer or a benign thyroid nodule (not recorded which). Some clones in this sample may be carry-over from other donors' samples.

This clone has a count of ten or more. CDR3 protein: CASSVLGTEAFF. The CDR3 DNA sequence: TGTGCCAGCAGCGTTCTGGGGACTGAAGCTTTCTTT. V usage is TRBV6-1 and J usage is TRBJ1-1; D not certain. Germline-derived CDR1 and CDR2 are MNHNS and SASEGT. The CDR3 extends over 12 amino acids. V gave up 6 bases and J gave up 5 bases, with 10 bases separating them.

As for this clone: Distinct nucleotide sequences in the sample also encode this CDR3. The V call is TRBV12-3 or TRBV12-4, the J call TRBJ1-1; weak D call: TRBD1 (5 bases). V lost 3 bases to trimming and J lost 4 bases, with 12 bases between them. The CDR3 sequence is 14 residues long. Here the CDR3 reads CASSFRGTGTEAFF. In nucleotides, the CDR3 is TGTGCCAGCAGTTTTCGAGGTACAGGCACTGAAGCTTTCTTT.

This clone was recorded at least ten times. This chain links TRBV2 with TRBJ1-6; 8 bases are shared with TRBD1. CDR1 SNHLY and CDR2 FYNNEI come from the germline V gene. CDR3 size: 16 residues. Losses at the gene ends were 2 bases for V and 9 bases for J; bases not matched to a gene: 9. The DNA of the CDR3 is TGTGCCAGCAGTGAATTTTTACAGGGGGAACGTTCACCCCTCCACTTT. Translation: CASSEFLQGERSPLHF.

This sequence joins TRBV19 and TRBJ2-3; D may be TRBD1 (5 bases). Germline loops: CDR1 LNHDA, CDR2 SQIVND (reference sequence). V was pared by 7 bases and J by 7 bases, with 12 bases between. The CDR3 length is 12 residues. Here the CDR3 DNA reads TGTGCCAGTATTAGCAGGGCATATACGCAGTATTTT. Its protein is CASISRAYTQYF.

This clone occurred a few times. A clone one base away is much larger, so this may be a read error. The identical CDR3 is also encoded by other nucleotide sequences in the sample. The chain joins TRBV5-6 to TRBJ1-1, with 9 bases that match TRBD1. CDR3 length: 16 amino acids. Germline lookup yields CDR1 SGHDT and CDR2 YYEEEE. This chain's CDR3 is CASSFSDRGERTEAFF. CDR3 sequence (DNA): TGCGCCAGCAGCTTTTCGGACAGGGGAGAGCGCACTGAAGCTTTCTTT.

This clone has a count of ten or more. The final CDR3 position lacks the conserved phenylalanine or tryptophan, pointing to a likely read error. The CDR3 DNA follows: TGTGCCACCAGTGATTCCGGGGACAGGGTGTCTCGGCAGTTCTCC. Protein sequence: CATSDSGDRVSRQFS. This chain uses TRBV24-1 with TRBJ2-1; 9 bases fit TRBD1. Per germline, CDR1 KGHDR and CDR2 SFDVKD. The CDR3 extends over 15 amino acids. The V and J ends lost 2 bases and 12 bases, in that order; junction bases with no gene match: 10.

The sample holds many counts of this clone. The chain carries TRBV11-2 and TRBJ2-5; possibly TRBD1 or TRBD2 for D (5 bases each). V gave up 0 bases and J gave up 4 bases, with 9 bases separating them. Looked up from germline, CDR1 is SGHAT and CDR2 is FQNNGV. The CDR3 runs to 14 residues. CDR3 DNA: TGTGCCAGCAGCTTAGATGTGGGGGTAGAGACCCAGTACTTC. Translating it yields CASSLDVGVETQYF.

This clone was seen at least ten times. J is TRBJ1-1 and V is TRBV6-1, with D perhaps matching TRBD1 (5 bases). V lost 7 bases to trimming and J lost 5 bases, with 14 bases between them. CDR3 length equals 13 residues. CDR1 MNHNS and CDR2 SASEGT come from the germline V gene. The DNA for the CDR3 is TGTGCCAGCATGGGGGGGAAGGGGACTGAAGCTTTCTTT. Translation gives CASMGGKGTEAFF.

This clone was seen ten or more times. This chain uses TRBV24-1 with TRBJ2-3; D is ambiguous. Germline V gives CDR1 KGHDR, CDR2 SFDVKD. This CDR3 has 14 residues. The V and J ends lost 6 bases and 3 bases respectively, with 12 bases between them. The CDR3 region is CATSSPRSTDTQYF. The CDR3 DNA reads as TGTGCCACCAGTTCACCTAGATCGACAGATACGCAGTATTTT.

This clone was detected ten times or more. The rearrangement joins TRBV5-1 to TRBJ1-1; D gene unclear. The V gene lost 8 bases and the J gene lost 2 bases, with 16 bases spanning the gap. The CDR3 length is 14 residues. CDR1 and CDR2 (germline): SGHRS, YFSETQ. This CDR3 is CASNDIGGNTEAFF. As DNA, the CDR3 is TGCGCCAGTAACGATATAGGTGGTAACACTGAAGCTTTCTTT.

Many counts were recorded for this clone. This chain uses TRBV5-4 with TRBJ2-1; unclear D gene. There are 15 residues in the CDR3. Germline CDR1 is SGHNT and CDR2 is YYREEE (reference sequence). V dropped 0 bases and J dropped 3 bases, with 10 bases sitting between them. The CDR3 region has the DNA TGTGCCAGCAGCTTGGTGGTGGGGAACTACAATGAGCAGTTCTTC. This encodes CASSLVVGNYNEQFF. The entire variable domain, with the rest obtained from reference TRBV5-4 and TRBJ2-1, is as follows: ETGVTQSPTHLIKTRGQQVTLRCSSQSGHNTVSWYQQALGQGPQFIFQYYREEENGRGNFPPRFSGLQFPNYSSELNVNALELDDSALYLCASSLVVGNYNEQFFGPGTRLTVL.

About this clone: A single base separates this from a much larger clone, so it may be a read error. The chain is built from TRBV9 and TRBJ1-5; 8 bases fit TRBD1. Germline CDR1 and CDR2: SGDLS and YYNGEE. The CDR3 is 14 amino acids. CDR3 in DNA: TGCGCCAGCAACAACGCAGGGGGCGATCAGCCCCATCATTTT. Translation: CASNNAGGDQPHHF.

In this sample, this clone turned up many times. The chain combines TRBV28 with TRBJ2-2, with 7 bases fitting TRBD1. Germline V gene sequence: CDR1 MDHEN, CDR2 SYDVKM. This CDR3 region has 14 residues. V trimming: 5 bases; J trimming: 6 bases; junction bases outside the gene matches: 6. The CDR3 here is CASSPYRGSGELFF. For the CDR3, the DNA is TGTGCCAGCAGTCCCTACAGGGGTTCCGGGGAGCTGTTTTTT.

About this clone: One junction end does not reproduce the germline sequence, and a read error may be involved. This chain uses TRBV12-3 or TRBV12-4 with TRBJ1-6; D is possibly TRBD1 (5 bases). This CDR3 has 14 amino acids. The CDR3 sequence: CASSREGSVSPLHF. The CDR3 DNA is TGTGCCAGCAGCAGGGAGGGTAGTGTGTCACCTCTCCACTTT.

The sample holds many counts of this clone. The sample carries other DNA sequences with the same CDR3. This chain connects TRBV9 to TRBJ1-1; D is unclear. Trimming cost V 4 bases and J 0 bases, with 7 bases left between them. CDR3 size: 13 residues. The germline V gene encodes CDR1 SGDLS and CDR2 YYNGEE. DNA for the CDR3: TGTGCCAGCAGCCCAAGGGTGAACACTGAAGCTTTCTTT. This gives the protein CASSPRVNTEAFF.

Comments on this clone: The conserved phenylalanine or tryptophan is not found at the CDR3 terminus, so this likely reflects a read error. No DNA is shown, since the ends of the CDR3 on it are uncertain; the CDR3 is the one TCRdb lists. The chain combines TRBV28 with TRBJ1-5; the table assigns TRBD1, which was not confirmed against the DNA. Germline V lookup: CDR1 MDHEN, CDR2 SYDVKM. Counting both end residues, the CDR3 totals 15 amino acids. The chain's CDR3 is CASSPGGDGNQPKQV.

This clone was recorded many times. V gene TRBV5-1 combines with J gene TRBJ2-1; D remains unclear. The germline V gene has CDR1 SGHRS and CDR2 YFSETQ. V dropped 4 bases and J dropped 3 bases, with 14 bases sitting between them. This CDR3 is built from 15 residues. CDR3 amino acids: CASSRRSGDYNEQFF. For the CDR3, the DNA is TGCGCCAGCAGCAGGAGATCCGGAGACTACAATGAGCAGTTCTTC.

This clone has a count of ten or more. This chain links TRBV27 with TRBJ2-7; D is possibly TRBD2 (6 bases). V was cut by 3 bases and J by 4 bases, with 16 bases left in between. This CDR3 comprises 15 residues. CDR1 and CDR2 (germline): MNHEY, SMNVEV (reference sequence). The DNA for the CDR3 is TGTGCCAGCAGTTTGGGCCGGGAGACCCTTTACGAGCAGTACTTC. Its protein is CASSLGRETLYEQYF.

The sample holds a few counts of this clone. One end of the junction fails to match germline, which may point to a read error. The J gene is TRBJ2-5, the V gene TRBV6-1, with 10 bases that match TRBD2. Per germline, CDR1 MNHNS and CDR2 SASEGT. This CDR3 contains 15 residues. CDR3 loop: CASSERSGGDETQYF. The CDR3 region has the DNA TGTGCCAGCAGTGAACGGAGCGGGGGGGACGAGACACAGTACTTC.

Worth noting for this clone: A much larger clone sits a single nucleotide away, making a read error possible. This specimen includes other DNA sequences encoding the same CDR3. The CDR3 is CASSSLTGPGELFF. In DNA, the CDR3 is TGTGCCAGCAGCTCGTTAACAGGGCCCGGGGAGCTGTTTTTT. The gene calls are TRBV7-9 and TRBJ2-2; maybe TRBD1 (6 bases). The V gene lost 4 bases and the J gene lost 6 bases, with 12 bases spanning the gap. CDR3 size: 14 residues. From germline, CDR1 is SEHNR and CDR2 FQNEAQ (reference sequence).

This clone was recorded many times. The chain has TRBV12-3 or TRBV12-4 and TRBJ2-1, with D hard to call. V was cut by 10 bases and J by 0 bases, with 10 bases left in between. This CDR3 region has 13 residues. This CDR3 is CAISRPSYNEQFF. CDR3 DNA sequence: TGTGCCATCTCTCGCCCCTCCTACAATGAGCAGTTCTTC.

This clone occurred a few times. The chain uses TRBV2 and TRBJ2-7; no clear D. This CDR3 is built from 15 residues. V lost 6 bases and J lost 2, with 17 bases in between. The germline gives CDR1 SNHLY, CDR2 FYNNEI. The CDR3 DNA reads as TGTGCCAGCAGAAGACTTGGGATTGATCCCTACGAGCAGTACTTC. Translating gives CASRRLGIDPYEQYF.

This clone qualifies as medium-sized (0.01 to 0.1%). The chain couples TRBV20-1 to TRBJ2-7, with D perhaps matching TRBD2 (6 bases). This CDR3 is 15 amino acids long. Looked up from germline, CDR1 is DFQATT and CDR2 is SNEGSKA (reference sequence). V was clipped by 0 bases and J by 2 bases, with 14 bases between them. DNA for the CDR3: TGCAGTGCTAGAGATGCGGGACGGGAACCCTACGAGCAGTACTTC. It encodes CSARDAGREPYEQYF.

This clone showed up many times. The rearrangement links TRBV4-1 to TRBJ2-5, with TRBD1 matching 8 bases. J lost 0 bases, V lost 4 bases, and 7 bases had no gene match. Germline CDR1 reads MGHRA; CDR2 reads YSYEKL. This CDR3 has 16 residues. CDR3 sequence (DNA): TGCGCCAGCAGCCCCGCCTGGACAGGGTACCAAGAGACCCAGTACTTC. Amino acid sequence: CASSPAWTGYQETQYF.

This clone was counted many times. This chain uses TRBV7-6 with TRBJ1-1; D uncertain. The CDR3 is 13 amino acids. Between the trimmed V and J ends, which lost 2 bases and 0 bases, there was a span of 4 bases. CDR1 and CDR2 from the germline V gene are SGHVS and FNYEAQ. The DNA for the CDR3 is TGTGCCAGCAGCTTACAGGTGAACACTGAAGCTTTCTTT. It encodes CASSLQVNTEAFF.